This TCR beta chain was captured by sequencing in a study of blood T cell repertoires in COVID-19. Study summary: PBMCs, B-cell-depleted T cells, or T cells were the source of the cDNA or gDNA that made up the material.

TCRdb's table, derived via immunoSEQ multiplex PCR, lists solely in-frame clones and lacks some. Among about 94,000 clones, roughly four fifths were seen once, and the ten largest hold about 6.3%. V was pared by 1 base and J by 3 bases, with 11 bases between. Germline CDR1 reads SGDLS; CDR2 reads YYNGEE. The CDR3 contains 15 residues. This TCR was recovered from a man in his fifties or sixties with acute or convalescent COVID-19. The chain recombines TRBV9 with TRBJ2-1; weak D call: TRBD2 (5 bases). Sequencing was carried out using peripheral blood. The CDR3 DNA reads as TGTGCCAGCAGCGTACAAGGGAGAAGCTACAATGAGCAGTTCTTC. It codes for CASSVQGRSYNEQFF.